The entry below describes one TCR beta chain. The antigen is not known. Libraries used 5'RACE template switching adding universal primer site and UMIs. After re-calling the 5' RACE reads, TCRdb lists one entry per CDR3 protein, DNA absent. The ten top clones account for 37%, within a sample of 150,000 to 180,000 distinct CDR3 sequences. The CDR3 is 15 amino acids. Germline-derived CDR1 and CDR2 are LNHDA and SQIVND (reference sequence). The sample originates from a study of T cells expressing NK-cell markers. At the level of the study: Seven donors tested HCMV-seropositive and one tested seronegative among the eight sequenced. Study-wide points: Of CD8+ T cells, about 1.0-7.5% belonged to dominant NKG2C+ clonotypes in five to seven donors. In a few donors, these clonotypes also led the CD3+CD56-NKG2C+ fraction.

Sequenced: blood T cells: a sorted CD56 or NKG2C T cell subset, CD4+ or CD8+ T cells, or bulk PBMC T cells (not recorded which). The chain employs TRBV19 and TRBJ2-1. The origin of this receptor is a woman in her 50s in good health. CDR3 sequence: CACKLHSSSYNEQFF.